Below are 8 T cell receptor beta chains sequenced from a single sample in a study of control samples from healthy donors and cancer patients. The assay was immunoSEQ multiplex PCR, and TCRdb's table has in-frame clones only and misses some. This sample carries 65,000 to 90,000 clones, around nine tenths of them seen once, and the ten largest clones take approximately 8.8%. Material for sequencing was PBMCs. The receptors originated from a woman between 50 and 59 years old with colorectal cancer.

The chain couples TRBV4-3 to TRBJ2-3, with D tentatively TRBD2 (6 bases). Trimming shortened V by 2 bases and J by 1 base, and 13 bases separated the two germline ends. There are 16 residues in the CDR3. The germline V gene encodes CDR1 LGHNA and CDR2 YSLEER. CDR3 protein: CASSQNPGGGTDTQYF. CDR3 nucleotides: TGCGCCAGCAGCCAAAACCCCGGGGGTGGCACAGATACGCAGTATTTT.

The rearrangement joins TRBV6-5 to TRBJ1-1; a weak D match, TRBD1 (5 bases). Germline V CDR1 and CDR2: MNHEY, SVGAGI. The CDR3 contains 14 residues. Trimming removed 0 bases from V and 3 bases from J, with 8 bases in between. CDR3 protein: CASSYSMGDTEAFF. The CDR3 coding sequence is TGTGCCAGCAGTTACTCGATGGGGGACACTGAAGCTTTCTTT.

V usage is TRBV18 and J usage is TRBJ1-2, with D perhaps TRBD1 (5 bases). CDR1 and CDR2 from the germline V gene are KGHSH and LQKENI. The ends were cut back, 3 bases at V and 2 bases at J, with 13 bases in the middle. CDR3 size: 15 residues. The CDR3 DNA follows: TGTGCCAGCTCACCTTTCAAACAGGCAAACTATGGCTACACCTTC. Translated: CASSPFKQANYGYTF.

This chain uses TRBV3-1 (or the pseudogene TRBV3-2) with TRBJ1-4, with a tentative D call TRBD1 (6 bases). The CDR3 is made up of 15 amino acids. With 2 bases removed from V and 3 bases from J, the gap between germline ends came to 10 bases. Germline V CDR1 and CDR2: LGHDT, YNNKEL (reference sequence). In DNA form, the CDR3 reads TGTGCCAGCAGCCAAAACAGGGCCCCTAATGAAAAACTGTTTTTT. It encodes CASSQNRAPNEKLFF.

Note on this clone: At the DNA level, this CDR3 is encoded by other sequences in the same sample as well. The V gene is TRBV18, the J gene TRBJ1-2; the match to TRBD1 covers 8 bases. V shed 2 bases, J shed 7 bases, and the junction held 3 bases outside the gene matches. Germline loops: CDR1 KGHSH, CDR2 LQKENI. The CDR3 contains 13 residues. This CDR3 reads CASSPGQGGGYTF. The DNA for the CDR3 is TGTGCCAGCTCACCAGGACAGGGCGGTGGCTACACCTTC.

J is TRBJ1-1 and V is TRBV18; D unresolved. Germline V lookup: CDR1 KGHSH, CDR2 LQKENI. Deletions cut 6 bases from V and 8 bases from J, with 16 bases between. The CDR3 loop spans 13 amino acids. The chain's CDR3 is CASSLGNRREAFF. The CDR3 DNA sequence: TGTGCCAGCTCTCTCGGGAATAGACGGGAAGCTTTCTTT.

This chain connects TRBV20-1 to TRBJ1-1; 7 nucleotides line up with TRBD1. J lost 4 bases, V lost 3 bases, and 5 bases had no gene match. The CDR3 has 13 amino acids. CDR1 is DFQATT, CDR2 SNEGSKA, per germline (reference sequence). The CDR3 coding sequence is TGCAGTGCTAGTGGAGAGGGGGCCACTGAAGCTTTCTTT. Translation gives CSASGEGATEAFF.

This chain joins TRBV4-1 and TRBJ1-6; the D is unclear. The CDR3 spans 13 residues. The germline CDR1 and CDR2 sequences are MGHRA and YSYEKL. V lost 0 bases to trimming and J lost 8 bases, with 5 bases between them. CDR3 in DNA: TGCGCCAGCAGCCAAGAAACGGATTCACCCCTCCACTTT. The encoded protein is CASSQETDSPLHF.